This TCR beta chain was retrieved from a study of cytomegalovirus exposure and HLA in healthy donors. General study findings and limits: TCR beta V segments were, for the most part, productive about 87% or about 30% of the time in an earlier analysis. Overall, roughly 170 TCR beta chains were annotated as cytomegalovirus-associated.

With respect to this clone: As yet, its antigen is unknown.

Germline lookup yields CDR1 SGDLS and CDR2 YYNGEE. There are 15 residues in the CDR3. The V gene end was trimmed by 3 bases and the J gene end by 0 bases; junction bases not matched to a gene: 5. The PCR made use of 60 Vbeta and 13 Jbeta primers. Original processing notes: Later analysis identified roughly 82 million unique TCR beta chains, about 10 million shared. The method was immunoSEQ multiplex PCR; TCRdb's version includes in-frame clones alone and lacks a portion of them. The V and J calls and clone size were taken over from that table, and D and trimming were inferred from the DNA. The table lists 120,000 to 150,000 clones, around 80% of them singletons, with 3.2% in the top ten.

Sequencing was done on a sample of PBMCs. J is TRBJ1-1 and V is TRBV9; TRBD1 matches at 7 bases. The origin of this receptor is a man between 18 and 29 years old in good health and CMV-seropositive. Written as DNA, the CDR3 is TGTGCCAGCAGCGCCCTGACAGGGTTGAACACTGAAGCTTTCTTT. Protein product: CASSALTGLNTEAFF. Supplemented by reference TRBV9 and TRBJ1-1, the full variable domain reads DSGVTQTPKHLITATGQRVTLRCSPRSGDLSVYWYQQSLDQGLQFLIQYYNGEERAKGNILERFSAQQFPDLHSELNLSSLELGDSALYFCASSALTGLNTEAFFGQGTRLTVV.